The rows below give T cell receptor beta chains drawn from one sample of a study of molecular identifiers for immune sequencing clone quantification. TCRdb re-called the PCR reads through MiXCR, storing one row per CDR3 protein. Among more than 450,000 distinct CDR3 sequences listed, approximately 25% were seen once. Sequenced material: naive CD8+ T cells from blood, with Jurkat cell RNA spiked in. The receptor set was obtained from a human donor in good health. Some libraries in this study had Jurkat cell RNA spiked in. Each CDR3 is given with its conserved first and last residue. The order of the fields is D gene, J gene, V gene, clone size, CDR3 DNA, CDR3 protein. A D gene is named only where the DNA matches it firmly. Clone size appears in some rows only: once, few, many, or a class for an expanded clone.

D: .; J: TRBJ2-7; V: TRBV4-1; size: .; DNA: TGCGCCAGCAGCCAAGATGGGCCCGACCGCAGTCCCTACGAGCAGTACTTC; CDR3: CASSQDGPDRSPYEQYF
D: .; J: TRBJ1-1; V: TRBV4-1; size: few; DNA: TGCGCCAGCAGCCGAGAGTTGAACACTGAAGCTTTCTTT; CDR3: CASSRELNTEAFF
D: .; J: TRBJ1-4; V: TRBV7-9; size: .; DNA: TGTGCCAGCGGCTTAGACGAAGGGGATCGGGAAAAACTGTTTTTT; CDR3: CASGLDEGDREKLFF
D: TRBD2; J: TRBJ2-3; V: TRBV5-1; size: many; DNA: TGCGCCAGCAGCTTGCAAAGCGGGGGGAACACAGATACGCAGTATTTT; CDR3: CASSLQSGGNTDTQYF
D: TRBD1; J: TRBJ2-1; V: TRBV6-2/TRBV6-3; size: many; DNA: TGTGCCAGCCGGACAGGGGGCTACGATGAGCAGTTCTTC; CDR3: CASRTGGYDEQFF
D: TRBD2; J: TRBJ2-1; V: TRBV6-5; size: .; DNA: TGTGCCAGCTCTCTTTGGCGGGGGGCTTCCTACAATGAGCAGTTCTTC; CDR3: CASSLWRGASYNEQFF
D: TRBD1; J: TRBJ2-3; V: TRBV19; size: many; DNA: TGTGCCAGTAGTATAAGGGGGCCTAGCACAGATACGCAGTATTTT; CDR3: CASSIRGPSTDTQYF
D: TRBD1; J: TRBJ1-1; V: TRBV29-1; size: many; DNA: TGCAGCGGGAGGGGCAGGGGGGAGGTGGGAGCTTTCTTT; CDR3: CSGRGRGEVGAFF
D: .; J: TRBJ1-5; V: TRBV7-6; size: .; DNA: TGTGCCAGCAGCTTAACGTTATCGAGGACAGATACGCAGCATTTT; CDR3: CASSLTLSRTDTQHF
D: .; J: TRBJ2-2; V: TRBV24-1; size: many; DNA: TGTGCCACCAGTGATTTCTACGGGTCGGGCACCGGGGAGCTGTTTTTT; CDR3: CATSDFYGSGTGELFF
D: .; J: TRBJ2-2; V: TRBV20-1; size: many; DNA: TGCAGTGCTAGAGATCCCGATACCGGGGAGCTGTTTTTT; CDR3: CSARDPDTGELFF
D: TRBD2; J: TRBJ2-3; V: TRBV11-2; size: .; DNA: TGTGCCAGCAGCTTAGAATTTACTAGCGCGGGGGATACGCAGTATTTT; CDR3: CASSLEFTSAGDTQYF
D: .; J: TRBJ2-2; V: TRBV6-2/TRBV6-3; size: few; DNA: TGTGCCAGCAGTTACTCGAGAGGAATGCCCGGGGAGCTGTTTTTT; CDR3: CASSYSRGMPGELFF
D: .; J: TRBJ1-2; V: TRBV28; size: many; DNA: TGTGCCAGCAGTTCCCAGGAGGGTTGGCACACCTTC; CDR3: CASSSQEGWHTF
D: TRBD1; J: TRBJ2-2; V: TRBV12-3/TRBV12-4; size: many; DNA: TGTGCCAGCAGCCCTCCCGGGACAGCGAACACCGGGGAGCTGTTTTTT; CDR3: CASSPPGTANTGELFF
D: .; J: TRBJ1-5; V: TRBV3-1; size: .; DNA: TGTGCCAGCAGGGAGAATAGCAATCAGCCCCGGCATTTT; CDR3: CASRENSNQPRHF
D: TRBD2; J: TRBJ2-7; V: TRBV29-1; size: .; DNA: TGCAGCGTTGAAGGCGGGAGTTATCCCAACGAGCAGTACTTC; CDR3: CSVEGGSYPNEQYF
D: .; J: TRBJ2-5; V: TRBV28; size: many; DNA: TGTGCCAGCAGTTTCGGGGCCGACATAATCCAAGAGACCCAGTACTTC; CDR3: CASSFGADIIQETQYF
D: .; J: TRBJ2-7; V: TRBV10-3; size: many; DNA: TGTGCCATCAGTGAGTTTGTAGGCCCAAAATCCTACGAGCAGTACTTC; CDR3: CAISEFVGPKSYEQYF
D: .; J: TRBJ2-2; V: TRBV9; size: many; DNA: TGTGCCAGCAGCGTAGGGCTAGCCGGCGGGGAGCTGTTTTTT; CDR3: CASSVGLAGGELFF
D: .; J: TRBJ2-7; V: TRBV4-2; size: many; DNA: TGTGCCAGCAGCCAAGAGACCAGGACCTACGAGCAGTACTTC; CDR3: CASSQETRTYEQYF
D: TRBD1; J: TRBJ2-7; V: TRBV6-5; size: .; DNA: TGTGCCAGCAGCAAAAGAAACCGACAGGGTAATGTCGACGAGCAGTACTTC; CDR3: CASSKRNRQGNVDEQYF
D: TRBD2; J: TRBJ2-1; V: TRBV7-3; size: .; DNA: TGTACCAGCAGCCCCGGACTAGCGGGTTTCAATGAGCAGTTCTTC; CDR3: CTSSPGLAGFNEQFF
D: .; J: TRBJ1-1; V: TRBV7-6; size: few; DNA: TGTGCCAGCAGCTCGGACTTAGAAGCTTTCTTT; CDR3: CASSSDLEAFF
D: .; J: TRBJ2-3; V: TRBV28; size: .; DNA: TGTGCCAGCAGTCCCGCGGGACTGGATCGGGGAGATACGCAGTATTTT; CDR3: CASSPAGLDRGDTQYF
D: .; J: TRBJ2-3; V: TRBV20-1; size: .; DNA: TGCAGTGCTAGAGATCCAGTTAGCACAGATACGCAGTATTTT; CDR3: CSARDPVSTDTQYF
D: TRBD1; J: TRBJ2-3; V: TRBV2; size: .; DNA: TGTGCCAGCAAATCGAGGGACAGAAGTACGCAGTATTTT; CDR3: CASKSRDRSTQYF
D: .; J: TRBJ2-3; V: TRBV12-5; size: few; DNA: TGTGCTAGTGGACATACAGGGACTCCGAGCACAGATACGCAGTATTTT; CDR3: CASGHTGTPSTDTQYF
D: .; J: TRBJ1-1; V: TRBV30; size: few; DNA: TGTGCCTGGAGTCTAGGTACCCACACTGAAGCTTTCTTT; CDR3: CAWSLGTHTEAFF
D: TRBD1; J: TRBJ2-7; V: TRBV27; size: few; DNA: TGTGCCAGCAGTTTAAAGGACAGGGGTTACGAGCAGTACTTC; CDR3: CASSLKDRGYEQYF
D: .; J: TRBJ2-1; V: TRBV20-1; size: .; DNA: TGCAGTGCTACACGCGGCATATCCTACAATGAGCAGTTCTTC; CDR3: CSATRGISYNEQFF
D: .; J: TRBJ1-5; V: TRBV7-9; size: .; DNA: TGTGCCAGCAGCACTAACCGGGACATAAATCAGCCCCAGCATTTT; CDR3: CASSTNRDINQPQHF
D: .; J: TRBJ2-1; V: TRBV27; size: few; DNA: TGTGCCAGCAGTCCTCACCCACGTCTCGAGTTCTTC; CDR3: CASSPHPRLEFF
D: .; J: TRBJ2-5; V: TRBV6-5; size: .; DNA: TGTGCCAGCAGTTATTTAGGAGGGGGGACTGAGACCCAGTACTTC; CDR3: CASSYLGGGTETQYF
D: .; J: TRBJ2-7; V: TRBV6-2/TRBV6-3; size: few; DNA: TGTGCCAGCAGCCCGCTGGAGGGTGTAAGGGACGAGCAGTACTTC; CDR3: CASSPLEGVRDEQYF
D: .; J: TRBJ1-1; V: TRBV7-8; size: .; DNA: TGTGCCAGCAGCTTAGAGGGGTCCCCTGACGCTTTCTTT; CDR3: CASSLEGSPDAFF
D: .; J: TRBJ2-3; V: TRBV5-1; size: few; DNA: TGCGCCAGCAGCCAGGTCGACAGGAGCACAGATACGCAGTATTTT; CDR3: CASSQVDRSTDTQYF
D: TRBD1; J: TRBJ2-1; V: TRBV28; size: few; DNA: TGTGCCACCGGAATACAAAACAGGGGCCCCTACAATGAGCAGTTCTTC; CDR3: CATGIQNRGPYNEQFF
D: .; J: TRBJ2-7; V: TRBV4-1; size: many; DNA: TGCGCCAGCAGCCATAAGTCGGGGGACAACTCCTACGAGCAGTACTTC; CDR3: CASSHKSGDNSYEQYF
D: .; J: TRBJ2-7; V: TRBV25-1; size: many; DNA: TGTGCCAGCAGTGACCCCACCGGGAAGGGGCTCGAGCAGTACTTC; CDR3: CASSDPTGKGLEQYF
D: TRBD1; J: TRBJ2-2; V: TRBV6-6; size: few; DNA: TGTGCCAGCAGGCAGGACAGGGAGAACACCGGGGAGCTGTTTTTT; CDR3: CASRQDRENTGELFF
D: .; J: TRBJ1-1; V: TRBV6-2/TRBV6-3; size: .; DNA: TGTGCCAGCGAGCAGGGATACACACAGGGGAACACTGAAGCTTTCTTT; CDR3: CASEQGYTQGNTEAFF
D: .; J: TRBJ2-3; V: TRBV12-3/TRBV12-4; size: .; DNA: TGTGCCAGCAGTTTGAGACCCCTCAACGCAGATACGCAGTATTTT; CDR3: CASSLRPLNADTQYF
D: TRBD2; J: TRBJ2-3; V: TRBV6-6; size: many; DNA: TGTGCCACCTCTAGGACTAGCGGGAGCACAGATACGCAGTATTTT; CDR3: CATSRTSGSTDTQYF
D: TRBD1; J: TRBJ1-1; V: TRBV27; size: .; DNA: TGTGCCAGCAGGGACAGGGTAAACACTGAAGCTTTCTTT; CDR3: CASRDRVNTEAFF
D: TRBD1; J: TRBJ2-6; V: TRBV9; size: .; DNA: TGTGCCAGCAGCCACCCGACAGGGTTCGGGGCCAACGTCCTGACTTTC; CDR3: CASSHPTGFGANVLTF
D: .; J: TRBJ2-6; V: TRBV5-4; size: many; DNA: TGTGCCAGCAGCTATCAGGGTGCCGGGGCCAACGTCCTGACTTTC; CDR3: CASSYQGAGANVLTF
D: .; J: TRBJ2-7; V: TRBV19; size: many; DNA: TGTGCCAGCAGTATTGGACCGACCTACGAGCAGTACTTC; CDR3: CASSIGPTYEQYF
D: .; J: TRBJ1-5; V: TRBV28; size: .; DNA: TGTGCCAGCAGTTTGGACACGTTCCAGCCCCAGCATTTT; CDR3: CASSLDTFQPQHF
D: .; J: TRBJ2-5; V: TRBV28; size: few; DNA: TGTGCCAGCAGTTTCTCTTTGTCGGGTTCGGCCGAAGAGACCCAGTACTTC; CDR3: CASSFSLSGSAEETQYF
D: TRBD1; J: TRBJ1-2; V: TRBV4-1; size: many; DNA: TGCGCCAGCAGCCAAGGGACAGGGCAGGGCTACACCTTC; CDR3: CASSQGTGQGYTF
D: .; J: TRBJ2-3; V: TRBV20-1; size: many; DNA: TGCAGTGTCCCGCCGGACAGAAGCACAGATACGCAGTATTTT; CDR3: CSVPPDRSTDTQYF
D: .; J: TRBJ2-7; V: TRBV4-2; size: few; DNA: TGTGCCAGCAGCCCCCTTGGCGAAGACGAGCAGTACTTC; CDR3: CASSPLGEDEQYF
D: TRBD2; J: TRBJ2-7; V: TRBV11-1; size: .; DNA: TGTGCCAGCAGCTTTTACGGACTAGTGGACTACGAGCAGTACTTC; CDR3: CASSFYGLVDYEQYF